Sequencing of this T cell receptor (beta chain) was carried out in a study of monozygotic twins with inflammatory bowel disease. Study-level points and caveats: There were differing immunosuppressive treatments, which may have added variability to patient repertoires.

TCRdb re-analyzed the 5' RACE reads; it lists each CDR3 protein once, without DNA. This table holds 110,000 to 150,000 distinct CDR3 sequences. With respect to this clonotype: Its specificity is not known.

The CDR3 extends over 14 amino acids. The V gene's germline CDR1 is SGHTA and CDR2 FQGNSA. This TCR derives from a human donor with ulcerative colitis or Crohn's disease, or a healthy co-twin of an affected twin (not recorded which). The sample was blood. The chain has TRBV7-2 and TRBJ2-4; the D gene TCRdb calls, TRBD2, cannot be checked with no DNA. The CDR3 sequence is CASSSTGRRDIQYF.